The present entry profiles one TCR beta chain with its context. Its antigen is as yet unknown. The data were taken from a study of metastatic and nonmetastatic thyroid tumors. The overall study: Blood and tumor or nodule tissue repertoires from malignant and benign thyroid patients were compared. General study findings and limits: Within blood and tumor, benign nodules reportedly had significantly lower TCR beta diversity than malignant thyroid tumors did.

Every patient was untreated before thyroid surgery. In the study's own analysis: Differences in CDR3 between clinicopathological groups were drawn on to build a classifier intended to discriminate distant-metastatic papillary thyroid cancer patients. TCRdb re-called the PCR reads through MiXCR. V and J calls and clone size were set by TCRdb, not the authors. The data hold roughly 14,000 clones, with around 3.8% observed a single time. This CDR3 has 15 amino acids. The germline V gene encodes CDR1 SEHNR and CDR2 FQNEAQ (reference sequence). V was clipped by 5 bases and J by 4 bases, with 15 bases between them.

The chain combines TRBV7-9 with TRBJ2-1, with D tentatively TRBD1 (6 bases). Sequencing used tumor tissue. This sequence was found in a female donor with papillary thyroid cancer or a benign thyroid nodule (not recorded which). Some clones in this sample may be carry-over from other donors' samples. CDR3 bases: TGTGCCAGCAGCGGCCCCTCGGACAGATACAATGAGCAGTTCTTC. It specifies CASSGPSDRYNEQFF.